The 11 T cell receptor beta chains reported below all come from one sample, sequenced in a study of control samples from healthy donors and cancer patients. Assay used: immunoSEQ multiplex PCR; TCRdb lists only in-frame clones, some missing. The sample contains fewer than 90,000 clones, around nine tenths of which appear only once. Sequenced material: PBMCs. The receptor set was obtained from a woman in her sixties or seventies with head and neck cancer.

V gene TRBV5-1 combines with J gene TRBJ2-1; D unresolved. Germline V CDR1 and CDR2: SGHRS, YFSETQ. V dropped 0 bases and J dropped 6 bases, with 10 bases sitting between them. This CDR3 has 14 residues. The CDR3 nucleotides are TGCGCCAGCAGCTTGGATGCGAGGACCAATGAGCAGTTCTTC. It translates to CASSLDARTNEQFF.

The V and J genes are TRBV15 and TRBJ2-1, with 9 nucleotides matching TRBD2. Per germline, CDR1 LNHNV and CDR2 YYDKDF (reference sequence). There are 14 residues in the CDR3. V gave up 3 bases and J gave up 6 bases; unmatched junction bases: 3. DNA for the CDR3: TGTGCCACCAGCAGGGCTAGCGGGATCAATGAGCAGTTCTTC. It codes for CATSRASGINEQFF.

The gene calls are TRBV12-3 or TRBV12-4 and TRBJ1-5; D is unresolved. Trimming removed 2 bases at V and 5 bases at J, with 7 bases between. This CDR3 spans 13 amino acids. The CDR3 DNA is TGTGCCAGCAGTTTATCCTCGGATCAGCCCCAGCATTTT. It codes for CASSLSSDQPQHF.

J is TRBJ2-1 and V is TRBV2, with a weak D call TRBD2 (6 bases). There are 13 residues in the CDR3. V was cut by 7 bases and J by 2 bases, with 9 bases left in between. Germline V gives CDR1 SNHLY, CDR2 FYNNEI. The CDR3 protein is CASTGTAYNEQFF. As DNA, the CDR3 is TGTGCCAGCACCGGGACTGCCTACAATGAGCAGTTCTTC.

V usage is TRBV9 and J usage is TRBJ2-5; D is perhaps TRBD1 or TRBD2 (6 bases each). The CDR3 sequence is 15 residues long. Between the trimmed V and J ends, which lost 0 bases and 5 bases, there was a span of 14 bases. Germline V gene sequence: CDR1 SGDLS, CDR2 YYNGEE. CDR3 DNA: TGTGCCAGCAGCGTAGCCCAGGGGACTGGGGAGACCCAGTACTTC. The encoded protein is CASSVAQGTGETQYF.

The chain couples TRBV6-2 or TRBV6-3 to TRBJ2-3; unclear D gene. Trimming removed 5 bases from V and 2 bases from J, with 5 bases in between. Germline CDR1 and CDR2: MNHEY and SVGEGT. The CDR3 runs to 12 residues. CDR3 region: CASSQNTDTQYF. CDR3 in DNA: TGTGCCAGCAGTCAGAACACAGATACGCAGTATTTT.

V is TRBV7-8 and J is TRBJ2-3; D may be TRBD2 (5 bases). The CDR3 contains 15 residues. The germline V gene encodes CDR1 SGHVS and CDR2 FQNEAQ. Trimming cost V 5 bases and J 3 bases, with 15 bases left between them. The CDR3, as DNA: TGTGCCAGCAGCGCATATGGGAGCCGAACAGATACGCAGTATTTT. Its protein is CASSAYGSRTDTQYF.

The CDR3 bases are TGTGCCACCAGCAGAGGAATAGCGTTGGGCACAGATACGCAGTATTTT. Translated, it gives CATSRGIALGTDTQYF. The chain has TRBV15 and TRBJ2-3, with D perhaps matching TRBD2 (5 bases). This CDR3 contains 16 residues. The germline gives CDR1 LNHNV, CDR2 YYDKDF (reference sequence). Deletions cut 1 base from V and 1 base from J, with 12 bases between.

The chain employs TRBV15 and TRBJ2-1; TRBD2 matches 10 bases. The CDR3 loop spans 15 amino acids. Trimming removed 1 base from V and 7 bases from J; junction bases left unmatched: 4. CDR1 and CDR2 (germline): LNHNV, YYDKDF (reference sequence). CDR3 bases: TGTGCCACCAGCAGAGCAGCGGGAGGGATTAATGAGCAGTTCTTC. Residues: CATSRAAGGINEQFF.

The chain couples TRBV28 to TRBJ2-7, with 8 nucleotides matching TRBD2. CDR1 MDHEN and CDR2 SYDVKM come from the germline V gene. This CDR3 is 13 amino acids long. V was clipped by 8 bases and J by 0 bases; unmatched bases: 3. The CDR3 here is CASLTSASYEQYF. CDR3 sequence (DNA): TGTGCCAGCCTGACTAGCGCCTCCTACGAGCAGTACTTC.

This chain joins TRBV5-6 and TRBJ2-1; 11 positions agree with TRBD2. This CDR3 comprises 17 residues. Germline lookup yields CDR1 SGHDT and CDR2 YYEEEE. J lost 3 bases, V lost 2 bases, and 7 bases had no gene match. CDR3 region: CASSFGSSGRVYNEQFF. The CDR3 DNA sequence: TGTGCCAGCAGCTTTGGGAGTAGCGGGAGGGTCTACAATGAGCAGTTCTTC.